The 20 T cell receptor beta chains below come from one sample, sequenced in a study of T cell clonotyping in hematopoietic cell transplantation. Time point reported: recipient sample about 28 days before transplant, after cytoreduction. Data came from immunoSEQ multiplex PCR; TCRdb stores just in-frame clones and leaves some out. The sample holds more than 25,000 clones, about 92% seen once. Specimen: peripheral blood mononuclear cells, collected before stem cell transplant. Receptors originate from a man aged 45-65 years with acute myeloid leukemia. Some clones in this sample may be carry-over from other donors' samples.

A note on this clone: The junction shows a germline mismatch at one end, possibly a read error. This chain uses TRBV6-1 with TRBJ2-7; 11 bases are a match to TRBD1. Germline assignment: CDR1 MNHNS and CDR2 SASEGT. The CDR3 extends over 11 amino acids. This CDR3 reads CASSEGGTGGF. CDR3 DNA: TGTGCCAGCAGTGAGGGGGGGACAGGGGGTTTC.

V and J are TRBV6-1 and TRBJ2-7, with D perhaps matching TRBD1 (6 bases). There are 14 residues in the CDR3. Germline V gene lookup returns CDR1 MNHNS and CDR2 SASEGT. V was trimmed by 7 bases and J by 2 bases, leaving 15 bases between them. The CDR3 loop reads CASTAGSGAYEQYF. CDR3 bases: TGTGCCAGCACCGCGGGCTCAGGGGCCTACGAGCAGTACTTC.

This sequence joins TRBV5-4 and TRBJ1-5, with TRBD1 identical over 7 bases. V trimming: 3 bases; J trimming: 7 bases; junction bases outside the gene matches: 10. Germline V gives CDR1 SGHNT, CDR2 YYREEE (reference sequence). CDR3 length: 15 residues. The CDR3 loop is CASSSLDRFDQPQHF. As DNA, the CDR3 is TGTGCCAGCAGCTCTTTGGACAGGTTTGACCAGCCCCAGCATTTT.

The chain employs TRBV19 and TRBJ1-2; a weak D match, TRBD1 (6 bases). The CDR3 runs 13 residues. V lost 5 bases and J lost 9, with 16 bases in between. The V gene's germline CDR1 is LNHDA and CDR2 SQIVND (reference sequence). Here the CDR3 DNA reads TGTGCCAGTAGTGCAAACCCCCAGGGGAGCTACACCTTC. Translated: CASSANPQGSYTF.

The J gene is TRBJ1-5, the V gene TRBV5-8, with unresolved D. The CDR3 runs 17 residues. The V gene lost 4 bases and the J gene lost 0 bases, with 17 bases spanning the gap. Germline assignment: CDR1 SGHTS and CDR2 YDEGEE. CDR3 in DNA: TGTGCCAGCAGCCCTACACGGGCGGTCTATAGCAATCAGCCCCAGCATTTT. This codes for CASSPTRAVYSNQPQHF. Using reference TRBV5-8 and TRBJ1-5 for the parts outside the CDR3, the full variable domain is EAGVTQSPTHLIKTRGQQATLRCSPISGHTSVYWYQQALGLGLQFLLWYDEGEERNRGNFPPRFSGRQFPNYSSELNVNALELEDSALYLCASSPTRAVYSNQPQHFGDGTRLSIL.

The genes are TRBV7-2 and TRBJ2-5; perhaps D is TRBD1 or TRBD2 (5 bases each). From germline, CDR1 is SGHTA and CDR2 FQGNSA. V was pared by 3 bases and J by 4 bases, with 12 bases between. The CDR3 consists of 14 residues. The CDR3 spells CASSFGGPLETQYF. CDR3 nucleotide sequence: TGTGCCAGCAGCTTTGGGGGTCCCTTAGAGACCCAGTACTTC.

The V and J genes are TRBV25-1 and TRBJ2-1; 12 bases agree with TRBD2. Germline V gene lookup returns CDR1 MGHDK and CDR2 SYGVNS. The CDR3 is 14 residues long. After removal of 4 bases from V and 10 bases from J, the junction contained 5 bases not matched to a gene. CDR3 sequence: CASSVSLAGGEQFF. The CDR3 DNA follows: TGTGCCAGCAGTGTGAGCCTAGCGGGGGGGGAGCAGTTCTTC.

This chain uses TRBV2 with TRBJ2-5; D remains ambiguous. Per germline, CDR1 SNHLY and CDR2 FYNNEI. This CDR3 comprises 12 residues. V lost 5 bases, J lost 0 bases, and 4 bases lay in between. CDR3 coding DNA: TGTGCCAGCAGTATTGACCAAGAGACCCAGTACTTC. This translates into CASSIDQETQYF.

Written as DNA, the CDR3 is TGTGCCAGTAGACCGCCGGAAAGCACAGATACGCAGTATTTT. As protein: CASRPPESTDTQYF. The chain combines TRBV19 with TRBJ2-3; D gene unclear. The CDR3 contains 14 residues. Trimming cost V 6 bases and J 0 bases, with 10 bases left between them. Germline-derived CDR1 and CDR2 are LNHDA and SQIVND (reference sequence).

V is TRBV4-3 and J is TRBJ2-3; D is uncertain. With 0 bases removed from V and 0 bases from J, the gap between germline ends came to 16 bases. The CDR3 length is 18 residues. Germline-derived CDR1 and CDR2 are LGHNA and YSLEER. The CDR3 DNA reads as TGCGCCAGCAGCCAAGAACCGGGCCTAGGCGGAAGCACAGATACGCAGTATTTT. Amino acids: CASSQEPGLGGSTDTQYF.

This clone was detected only once. The rearrangement links TRBV6-7 to TRBJ1-2, with D possibly being TRBD1 (5 bases). TRBV6-7 falls under the ORF class, with uncertain function. V was trimmed by 6 bases and J by 6 bases, leaving 14 bases between them. The CDR3 runs to 13 residues. This CDR3 is CASRMGQGDGYTF. The DNA of the CDR3 is TGTGCCAGCAGGATGGGGCAAGGAGATGGCTACACCTTC.

This rearrangement joins TRBV29-1 to TRBJ1-1; no clear D. V lost 7 bases and J lost 0, with 12 bases in between. The CDR3 contains 13 residues. Germline CDR1 reads SQVTM; CDR2 reads ANQGSEA. The chain's CDR3 is CSAYESMNTEAFF. The CDR3 DNA follows: TGCAGCGCATACGAGTCCATGAACACTGAAGCTTTCTTT.

This clone was observed a handful of times. V usage is TRBV9 and J usage is TRBJ2-1, with 8 bases identical to TRBD1. Germline loops: CDR1 SGDLS, CDR2 YYNGEE. J gave up 6 bases and V 5 bases, and 7 bases lay outside the gene matches. The CDR3 spans 14 residues. As DNA, the CDR3 is TGTGCCAGCAGTGGCAGGGGGCAGGCCAATGAGCAGTTCTTC. Encoded protein: CASSGRGQANEQFF. Full variable domain (outside the CDR3, taken from reference TRBV9 and TRBJ2-1): DSGVTQTPKHLITATGQRVTLRCSPRSGDLSVYWYQQSLDQGLQFLIQYYNGEERAKGNILERFSAQQFPDLHSELNLSSLELGDSALYFCASSGRGQANEQFFGPGTRLTVL.

The chain employs TRBV20-1 and TRBJ1-2, with unresolved D. Trimming took off 6 bases at V and 5 bases at J, with 10 bases between the two ends. This CDR3 has 11 amino acids. CDR1 and CDR2 (germline): DFQATT, SNEGSKA (reference sequence). DNA of the CDR3: TGCAGTGCCCGAGTGGGTTATGGCTACACCTTC. Translation gives CSARVGYGYTF.

The chain carries TRBV29-1 and TRBJ2-3, with TRBD2 as a possible D gene (6 bases). In germline, CDR1 is SQVTM, CDR2 ANQGSEA. The CDR3 has 12 residues. V dropped 2 bases and J dropped 4 bases, with 7 bases sitting between them. Here the CDR3 reads CSVESGADTQYF. DNA for the CDR3: TGCAGCGTTGAATCGGGAGCAGATACGCAGTATTTT.

The CDR3 spells CASSQGAGRNEQFF. The CDR3 DNA follows: TGCGCCAGCAGCCAGGGGGCAGGGAGAAATGAGCAGTTCTTC. The rearrangement links TRBV4-3 to TRBJ2-1; weak D call: TRBD1 (6 bases). V dropped 3 bases and J dropped 7 bases, with 13 bases sitting between them. CDR3 length: 14 residues. Per the germline V gene, CDR1 is LGHNA and CDR2 is YSLEER.

This sequence joins TRBV19 and TRBJ2-5; 15 positions agree with TRBD2. V dropped 4 bases and J dropped 5; count of bases not matched to a gene: 2. The CDR3 is made up of 15 amino acids. CDR1 LNHDA and CDR2 SQIVND come from the germline V gene (reference sequence). This CDR3 reads CASSSGLAGGETQYF. The DNA for the CDR3 is TGTGCCAGTAGTAGCGGACTAGCGGGGGGGGAGACCCAGTACTTC.

The sample holds one count of this clone. The chain combines TRBV28 with TRBJ1-2, with D unclear. Per the germline V gene, CDR1 is MDHEN and CDR2 is SYDVKM. The CDR3 runs 13 residues. V was trimmed by 1 base and J by 8 bases, leaving 11 bases between them. The CDR3 bases are TGTGCCAGCAGTTTATTCGCGTCGGGGGGCTACACCTTC. It specifies CASSLFASGGYTF.

The chain links TRBV5-1 to TRBJ1-4, with TRBD1 matching over 9 bases. The CDR3 consists of 16 residues. Germline V CDR1 and CDR2: SGHRS, YFSETQ. V lost 2 bases to trimming and J lost 8 bases; unmatched junction nucleotides: 10. The CDR3 loop reads CASSFSPGTGQEKLFF. CDR3 nucleotides: TGCGCCAGCAGCTTTAGCCCCGGGACAGGGCAGGAAAAACTGTTTTTT.

The rearrangement links TRBV5-1 to TRBJ2-2; D is possibly TRBD1 (6 bases). Trimming took off 2 bases at V and 4 bases at J, with 9 bases between the two ends. CDR3 size: 14 residues. Germline V lookup: CDR1 SGHRS, CDR2 YFSETQ. As DNA, the CDR3 is TGCGCCAGCAGCTTACAGGGTAGCACCGGGGAGCTGTTTTTT. Translating gives CASSLQGSTGELFF.